Shown below are 21 T cell receptor beta chains from a single sample sequenced in a study of blood T cell repertoires in COVID-19. The repertoire was sequenced with immunoSEQ multiplex PCR; TCRdb's copy has only in-frame clones and lacks some. The table records 180,000 or so clones, around four fifths of them present only once. The sequencing input was PBMCs or T cells enriched from blood (not recorded which). These receptors came from a woman between 50 and 59 years old in a cohort exposed to, infected with or recovered from COVID-19 (not recorded which).

The DNA for the CDR3 is TGTGCCAGCAGCTCATTATTTGGCCGGGATGAGCAGTTCTTC. Translated: CASSSLFGRDEQFF. The V and J genes are TRBV5-6 and TRBJ2-1; D gene unclear. CDR1 is SGHDT, CDR2 YYEEEE, per germline. Trimming shortened V by 3 bases and J by 8 bases, and 15 bases separated the two germline ends. The CDR3 contains 14 residues.

This chain links TRBV4-2 with TRBJ2-1; 9 nucleotides agree with TRBD2. The V gene's germline CDR1 is LGHNA and CDR2 YNFKEQ. This CDR3 comprises 17 residues. V was pared by 1 base and J by 2 bases, with 6 bases of the junction left unmatched. CDR3: CASSQGGSGGTYNEQFF. CDR3 nucleotide sequence: TGTGCCAGCAGCCAAGGAGGTAGCGGGGGAACCTACAATGAGCAGTTCTTC.

The genes are TRBV28 and TRBJ1-5; unclear D gene. CDR1 MDHEN and CDR2 SYDVKM come from the germline V gene. The CDR3 extends over 13 amino acids. The germline V and J ends were trimmed by 3 bases and 7 bases, with 10 bases remaining between them. CDR3 protein: CASSLTSPQPQHF. The CDR3 DNA reads as TGTGCCAGCAGTTTGACATCCCCCCAGCCCCAGCATTTT. The complete variable domain, with remaining parts taken from reference TRBV28 and TRBJ1-5, reads DVKVTQSSRYLVKRTGEKVFLECVQDMDHENMFWYRQDPGLGLRLIYFSYDVKMKEKGDIPEGYSVSREKKERFSLILESASTNQTSMYLCASSLTSPQPQHFGDGTRLSIL.

The rearrangement uses TRBV6-2 or TRBV6-3 and TRBJ1-4; 12 bases match TRBD1. V gave up 6 bases and J gave up 8 bases; unmatched junction bases: 4. The CDR3 consists of 14 residues. CDR1 and CDR2 from the germline V gene are MNHEY and SVGEGT. The CDR3 DNA sequence: TGTGCCAGCAGCTCCGGGACAGGGGGCGAAAAACTGTTTTTT. This codes for CASSSGTGGEKLFF.

The chain recombines TRBV6-2 or TRBV6-3 with TRBJ1-3; 9 nucleotides align to TRBD1. This CDR3 is 13 amino acids long. In germline, CDR1 is MNHEY, CDR2 SVGEGT. The trim removed 2 bases at V and 12 bases at J, leaving 5 bases unmatched. CDR3 nucleotides: TGTGCCAGCAGTTACACTCCGGGACAGGGCATATATTTT. It translates to CASSYTPGQGIYF.

The chain recombines TRBV11-2 with TRBJ1-2; maybe TRBD1 (5 bases). The CDR3 sequence is 17 residues long. Trimming stripped 5 bases from V and 10 bases from J, with 29 bases between. Germline V CDR1 and CDR2: SGHAT, FQNNGV. The CDR3 sequence: CASSPTKRGPNTLAYTF. CDR3 nucleotides: TGTGCCAGCAGCCCTACCAAGCGGGGCCCCAACACCCTGGCCTACACCTTC. The whole variable domain, filled in from reference TRBV11-2 and TRBJ1-2, reads EAGVAQSPRYKIIEKRQSVAFWCNPISGHATLYWYQQILGQGPKLLIQFQNNGVVDDSQLPKDRFSAERLKGVDSTLKIQPAKLEDSAVYLCASSPTKRGPNTLAYTFGSGTRLTVV.

The V and J genes are TRBV29-1 and TRBJ1-2; D ambiguous. The CDR3 length is 11 residues. Trimming took 3 bases from V and 6 from J, leaving 8 bases between them. CDR1 is SQVTM, CDR2 ANQGSEA, per germline. CDR3 DNA sequence: TGCAGCGTTGACGGGATAAATGGCTACACCTTC. Its translation: CSVDGINGYTF.

This clone occurred once. The rearrangement links TRBV6-2 or TRBV6-3 to TRBJ2-7; the D gene is possibly TRBD1 (7 bases). Trimming took off 6 bases at V and 0 bases at J, with 15 bases between the two ends. The CDR3 has 15 amino acids. Germline V gene lookup returns CDR1 MNHEY and CDR2 SVGEGT. CDR3 in amino acids: CASRPGQDYSYEQYF. In DNA, the CDR3 is TGTGCCAGCAGGCCTGGACAGGACTACTCCTACGAGCAGTACTTC.

This clone was found once. The rearrangement uses TRBV3-1 (or the pseudogene TRBV3-2) and TRBJ2-4; possibly TRBD1 for D (6 bases). Germline CDR1 is LGHDT and CDR2 is YNNKEL (reference sequence). V lost 1 base and J lost 0, with 13 bases in between. The CDR3 sequence is 17 residues long. CDR3 sequence: CASSQGQAVLAKNIQYF. In DNA form, the CDR3 reads TGTGCCAGCAGCCAAGGACAGGCCGTCTTAGCCAAAAACATTCAGTACTTC.

This clone has only one observation. The V and J genes are TRBV4-1 and TRBJ1-2; maybe TRBD1 (6 bases). V dropped 0 bases and J dropped 5 bases, with 13 bases sitting between them. The CDR3 is 15 residues long. Germline CDR1 is MGHRA and CDR2 is YSYEKL. The CDR3 here is CASSQEWVQGYGYTF. The CDR3 region has the DNA TGCGCCAGCAGCCAAGAATGGGTACAGGGTTATGGCTACACCTTC.

The rearrangement joins TRBV5-4 to TRBJ2-4, with a tentative D call TRBD1 (6 bases). CDR1 is SGHNT, CDR2 YYREEE, per germline (reference sequence). Trimming cost V 0 bases and J 0 bases, with 10 bases left between them. The CDR3 contains 16 residues. Here the CDR3 reads CASSLGDTLAKNIQYF. The CDR3 DNA reads TGTGCCAGCAGCTTGGGGGACACTCTAGCCAAAAACATTCAGTACTTC.

The J gene is TRBJ2-3, the V gene TRBV24-1; the match to TRBD1 covers 8 bases. The junction had 8 bases not matched to a gene; V was cut back by 3 bases and J by 1 base. CDR3 length: 17 residues. Germline V gene data show CDR1 as KGHDR and CDR2 as SFDVKD. This chain's CDR3 is CATSDTGPTGGTDTQYF. CDR3 DNA: TGTGCCACCAGTGATACCGGACCGACAGGGGGCACAGATACGCAGTATTTT.

This rearrangement joins TRBV19 to TRBJ1-6; D is uncertain. Germline CDR1 is LNHDA and CDR2 is SQIVND (reference sequence). The V end was cut by 6 bases, the J end by 10 bases, with 13 bases between. The CDR3 is 13 amino acids. CDR3 sequence reads: CASSAPGLSPLHF. In DNA form, the CDR3 reads TGTGCCAGTAGCGCGCCGGGTTTGTCACCCCTCCACTTT.

The table lists this clone with a few counts. DNA for the CDR3: TGTGCCAGCAGGAAGCAGGGGACGACGAGCTACGAGCAGTACTTC. Its translation is CASRKQGTTSYEQYF. V gene TRBV7-2 combines with J gene TRBJ2-7; D is perhaps TRBD1 (6 bases). V was shortened by 6 bases and J by 3 bases, with 18 bases between the two germline ends. The germline V gene has CDR1 SGHTA and CDR2 FQGNSA. The CDR3 loop spans 15 amino acids.

V gene TRBV19 combines with J gene TRBJ1-2, with D perhaps matching TRBD1 (5 bases). This CDR3 is built from 13 residues. Germline lookup yields CDR1 LNHDA and CDR2 SQIVND (reference sequence). V lost 2 bases and J 4 bases, leaving 8 bases between the germline ends. The CDR3 DNA sequence: TGTGCCAGTAGTATACAGGGTTCCTATGGCTACACCTTC. Translated: CASSIQGSYGYTF.

In this sample, this clone turned up many times. Other DNA sequences of this sample code for an identical CDR3. The rearrangement joins TRBV5-4 to TRBJ1-2; no firm D call. Between the trimmed V and J ends, which lost 1 base and 4 bases, there was a span of 5 bases. Germline V gives CDR1 SGHNT, CDR2 YYREEE (reference sequence). The CDR3 extends over 12 amino acids. CDR3 protein: CASSLPGYGYTF. CDR3 nucleotides: TGTGCCAGCAGCTTGCCAGGCTATGGCTACACCTTC.

This clone is labeled as medium-sized. CDR3 DNA: TGCAGCGTTGAAATATGGGACTCCAACTACAATGAGCAGTTCTTC. Its translation: CSVEIWDSNYNEQFF. The chain links TRBV29-1 to TRBJ2-1; D perhaps matches TRBD2 (6 bases). This CDR3 is built from 15 residues. Per germline, CDR1 SQVTM and CDR2 ANQGSEA. The V end was cut by 2 bases, the J end by 3 bases, with 14 bases between.

The CDR3 loop reads CASSLRPGTGSRETQYF. CDR3 bases: TGTGCCAGTAGTCTGCGTCCCGGGACAGGGTCACGAGAGACCCAGTACTTC. The chain combines TRBV19 with TRBJ2-5, with 9 positions matching TRBD1. Germline-derived CDR1 and CDR2 are LNHDA and SQIVND (reference sequence). V shed 5 bases, J shed 4 bases, and the junction held 14 bases outside the gene matches. There are 17 residues in the CDR3.

The rearrangement uses TRBV28 and TRBJ2-5, with D tentatively TRBD2 (5 bases). The CDR3 totals 13 residues. The V end was cut by 5 bases, the J end by 5 bases, with 12 bases between. Germline V gene lookup returns CDR1 MDHEN and CDR2 SYDVKM. Written as DNA, the CDR3 is TGTGCCAGCAGTACACGGGGTTTTGAGACCCAGTACTTC. Amino acid sequence: CASSTRGFETQYF.

The rearrangement joins TRBV28 to TRBJ2-7; 8 nucleotides align to TRBD1. V shed 5 bases, J shed 2 bases, and the junction held 11 bases outside the gene matches. CDR1 is MDHEN and CDR2 is SYDVKM in the germline V gene. This CDR3 contains 16 residues. CDR3 nucleotides: TGTGCCAGCAGTATATCAGCAGGGGGCGAAGCCTACGAGCAGTACTTC. Its translation: CASSISAGGEAYEQYF.

The chain recombines TRBV6-1 with TRBJ2-3, with 13 bases matching TRBD2. The CDR3 has 19 residues. V dropped 4 bases and J dropped 1; count of bases not matched to a gene: 11. Germline V gene sequence: CDR1 MNHNS, CDR2 SASEGT. The CDR3 loop is CASSGRTSGGVGGTDTQYF. DNA for the CDR3: TGTGCCAGCAGTGGGCGGACTAGCGGGGGAGTGGGGGGCACAGATACGCAGTATTTT.